The sequence of this TCR beta chain was determined in a study of T-cell memory formation after mild COVID-19. Study-level results: Clones contracting over day 15 to 85 were CD4/CD8 balanced, with later expanders leaning CD4+.

MiXCR, run by TCRdb on the 5' RACE reads, gives a single entry per CDR3 protein. The repertoire holds roughly 80,000 distinct CDR3 sequences, with more than 11% as singletons. Per the germline V gene, CDR1 is SGDLS and CDR2 is YYNGEE. The CDR3 consists of 14 residues. The V end was cut by 0 bases, the J end by 2 bases, with 8 bases between. This clonotype was counted ten times or more. Its antigen remains unidentified. Source material: PBMCs or a T cell subset sorted from them (not recorded which). This clonotype was sampled from an adult woman who had mild COVID-19 (a few samples of this study predate the infection). Cell type and time point are not known. The chain carries TRBV9 and TRBJ1-2, with D unclear. The CDR3 here is CASSVEGLNYGYTF. For the CDR3, the DNA is TGTGCCAGCAGCGTAGAAGGGCTCAACTATGGCTACACCTTC.